This TCR beta chain stems from a study of post-analysis software for immune sequencing data. General study points: Patients showed TRBV5-6, TRBV5-1 and TRBV20-1 among five TRBV segments more frequent than in controls. When compared against controls, multiple sclerosis patients showed significantly lower normalized Chao1 diversity.

TCR beta libraries were prepared from cDNA with unique molecular identifiers. The source material, 1 to 10 million T cells, gave rise to about 460,000 cDNA molecules. TCRdb passed the PCR reads through MiXCR, listing each CDR3 protein once. Of approximately 690,000 distinct CDR3 sequences in the sample, 59% were seen once. Germline V CDR1 and CDR2: SGHTA, FQGNSA. This CDR3 is built from 15 residues. V lost 0 bases and J lost 2; bases outside the gene matches: 1. About this clonotype: Its matching antigen is unknown.

The receptor was derived from a girl aged 2-10 years with multiple sclerosis. Sequencing was performed on blood. V is TRBV7-2 and J is TRBJ2-3; 8 bases line up with TRBD2. The CDR3 sequence: CASSLARGATDTQYF. CDR3 coding DNA: TGTGCCAGCAGCTTAGCGCGGGGGGCCACAGATACGCAGTATTTT.